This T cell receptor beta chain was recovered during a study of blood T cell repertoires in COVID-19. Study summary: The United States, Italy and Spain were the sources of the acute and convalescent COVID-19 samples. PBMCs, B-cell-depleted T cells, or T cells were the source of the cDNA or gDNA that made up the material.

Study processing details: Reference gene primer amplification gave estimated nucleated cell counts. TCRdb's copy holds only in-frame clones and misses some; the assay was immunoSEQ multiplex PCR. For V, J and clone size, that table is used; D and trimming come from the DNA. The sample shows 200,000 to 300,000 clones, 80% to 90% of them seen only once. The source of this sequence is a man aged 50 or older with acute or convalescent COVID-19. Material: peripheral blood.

Written as DNA, the CDR3 is TGTGCCACCAGTGGAGTGGGGGTAGCGGGAAACAATGAGCAGTTCTTC. Translating gives CATSGVGVAGNNEQFF. The V gene is TRBV24-1, the J gene TRBJ2-1, with TRBD2 matching over 8 bases. CDR1 is KGHDR and CDR2 is SFDVKD in the germline V gene. The V gene end was trimmed by 5 bases and the J gene end by 5 bases; junction bases not matched to a gene: 10. The CDR3 has 16 residues.